This record looks at one TCR beta chain sequence and its context. The antigen remains undetermined. Donors included only healthy HIV-negative adults lacking recent acute infections or vaccinations. Nashville, Tennessee was home to all donors, who were Caucasian adults. The data derive from a study of shared clonotypes between healthy human individuals. Findings of the study overall: In this cohort, only blood was sampled, and tissue repertoires likely differ.

This CDR3 comprises 12 residues. Per the germline V gene, CDR1 is MNHNY and CDR2 is SVGAGI (reference sequence). V lost 5 bases to trimming and J lost 2 bases, with 7 bases between them. Profiled with immunoSEQ multiplex PCR; TCRdb holds only in-frame clones, not every one. The table shows some 96,000 clones, with over 40% occurring only once. The clonotype comes from a woman aged 40-49 years in good health. Some clones in this sample may be carry-over from other donors' samples. V and J are TRBV6-6 and TRBJ2-7; tentative D call: TRBD1 (6 bases). The sequencing sample was made of PBMCs. CDR3 in amino acids: CASSRTAYEQYF. DNA of the CDR3: TGTGCCAGCAGTAGGACAGCCTACGAGCAGTACTTC.